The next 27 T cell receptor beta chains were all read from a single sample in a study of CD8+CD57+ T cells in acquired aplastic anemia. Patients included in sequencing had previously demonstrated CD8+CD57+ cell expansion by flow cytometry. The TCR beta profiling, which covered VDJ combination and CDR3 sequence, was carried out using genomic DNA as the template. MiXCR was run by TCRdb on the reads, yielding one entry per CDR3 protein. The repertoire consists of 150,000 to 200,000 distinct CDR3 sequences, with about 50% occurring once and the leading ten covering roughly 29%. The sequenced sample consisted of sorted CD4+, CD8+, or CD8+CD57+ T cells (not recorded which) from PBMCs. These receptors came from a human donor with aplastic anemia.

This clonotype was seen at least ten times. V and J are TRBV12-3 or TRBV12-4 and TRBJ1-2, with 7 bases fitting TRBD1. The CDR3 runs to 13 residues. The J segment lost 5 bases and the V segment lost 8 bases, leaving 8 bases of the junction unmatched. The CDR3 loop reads CASDVPQGYGYTF. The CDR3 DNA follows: TGTGCCAGCGACGTACCACAGGGGTATGGCTACACCTTC.

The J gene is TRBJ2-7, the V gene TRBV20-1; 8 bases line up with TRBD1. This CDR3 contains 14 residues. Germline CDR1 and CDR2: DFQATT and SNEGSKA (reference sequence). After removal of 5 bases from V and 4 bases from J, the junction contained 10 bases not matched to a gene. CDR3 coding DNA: TGCAGTGCTGCCTCAGGGGGCACGGGGTACGAGCAGTACTTC. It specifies CSAASGGTGYEQYF.

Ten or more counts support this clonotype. The CDR3 DNA reads as TGTGCCAGCAGCGGGACTGGGGGGGGGCAGTATTTT. Protein: CASSGTGGGQYF. The gene calls are TRBV9 and TRBJ2-3, with 7 bases that match TRBD2. CDR1 SGDLS and CDR2 YYNGEE come from the germline V gene. V dropped 3 bases and J dropped 11; count of bases not matched to a gene: 6. The CDR3 contains 12 residues.

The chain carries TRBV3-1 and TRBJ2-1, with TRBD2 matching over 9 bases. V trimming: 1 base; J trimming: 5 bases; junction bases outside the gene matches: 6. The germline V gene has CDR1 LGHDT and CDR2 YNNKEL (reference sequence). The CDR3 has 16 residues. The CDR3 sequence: CASSQGWREGNNEQFF. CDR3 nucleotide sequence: TGTGCCAGCAGCCAAGGTTGGCGGGAGGGGAACAATGAGCAGTTCTTC.

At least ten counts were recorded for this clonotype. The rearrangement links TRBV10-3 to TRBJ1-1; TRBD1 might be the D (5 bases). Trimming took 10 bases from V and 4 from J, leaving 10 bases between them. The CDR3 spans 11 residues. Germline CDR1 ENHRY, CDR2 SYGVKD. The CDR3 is CATQGVTEAFF. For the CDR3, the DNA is TGTGCCACCCAAGGGGTCACTGAAGCTTTCTTT.

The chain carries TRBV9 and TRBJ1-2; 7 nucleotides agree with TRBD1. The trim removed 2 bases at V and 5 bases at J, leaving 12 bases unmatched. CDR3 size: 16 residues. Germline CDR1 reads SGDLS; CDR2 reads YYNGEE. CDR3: CASSVQQGSLSYGYTF. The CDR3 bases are TGTGCCAGCAGCGTTCAACAGGGGAGTCTTAGTTATGGCTACACCTTC.

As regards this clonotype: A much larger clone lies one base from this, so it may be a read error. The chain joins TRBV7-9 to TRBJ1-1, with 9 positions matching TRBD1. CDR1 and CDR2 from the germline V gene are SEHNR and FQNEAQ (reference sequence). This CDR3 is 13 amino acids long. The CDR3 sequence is CASSTGGNTAAFF. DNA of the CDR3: TGTGCCAGCAGTACAGGGGGCAACACTGCAGCTTTCTTT.

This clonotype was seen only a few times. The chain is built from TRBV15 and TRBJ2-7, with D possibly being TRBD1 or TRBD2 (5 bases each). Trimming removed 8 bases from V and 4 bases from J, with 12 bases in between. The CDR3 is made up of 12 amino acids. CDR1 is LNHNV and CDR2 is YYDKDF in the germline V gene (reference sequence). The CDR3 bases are TGTGCCACCTCACCGTGGGGGTACGAGCAGTACTTC. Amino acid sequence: CATSPWGYEQYF.

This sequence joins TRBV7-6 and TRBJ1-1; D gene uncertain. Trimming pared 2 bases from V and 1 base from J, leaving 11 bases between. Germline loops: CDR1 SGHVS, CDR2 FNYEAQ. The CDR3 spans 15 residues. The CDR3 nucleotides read TGTGCCAGCAGCTTAACTAGGACGGGGAACACTGAAGCTTTCTTT. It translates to CASSLTRTGNTEAFF.

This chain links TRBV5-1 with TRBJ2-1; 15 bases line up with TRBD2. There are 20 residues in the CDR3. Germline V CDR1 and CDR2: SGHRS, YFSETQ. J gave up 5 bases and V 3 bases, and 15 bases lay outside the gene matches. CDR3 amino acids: CASSSDPGLAGGRRDNEQFF. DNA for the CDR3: TGCGCCAGCAGCTCCGATCCGGGACTAGCGGGGGGACGCCGGGACAATGAGCAGTTCTTC.

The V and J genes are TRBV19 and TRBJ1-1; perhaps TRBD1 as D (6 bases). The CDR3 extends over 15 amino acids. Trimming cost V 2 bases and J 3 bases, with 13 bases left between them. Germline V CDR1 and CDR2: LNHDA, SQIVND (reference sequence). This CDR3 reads CASSIKRPGDTEAFF. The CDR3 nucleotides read TGTGCCAGTAGTATAAAACGGCCAGGGGACACTGAAGCTTTCTTT.

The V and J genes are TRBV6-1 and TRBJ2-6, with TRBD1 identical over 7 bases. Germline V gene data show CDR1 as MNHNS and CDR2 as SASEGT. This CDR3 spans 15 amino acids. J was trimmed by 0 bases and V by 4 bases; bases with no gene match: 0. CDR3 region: CASSGDSSGANVLTF. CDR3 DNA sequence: TGTGCCAGCAGTGGGGACAGCTCTGGGGCCAACGTCCTGACTTTC.

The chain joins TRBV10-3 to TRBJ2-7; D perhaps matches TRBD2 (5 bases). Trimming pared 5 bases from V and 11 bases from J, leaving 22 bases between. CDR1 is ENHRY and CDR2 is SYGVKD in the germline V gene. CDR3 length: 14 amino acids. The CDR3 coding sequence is TGTGCCATCAGTTCTCAGAGGGCTCCCTCGATGAAGTACTTC. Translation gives CAISSQRAPSMKYF.

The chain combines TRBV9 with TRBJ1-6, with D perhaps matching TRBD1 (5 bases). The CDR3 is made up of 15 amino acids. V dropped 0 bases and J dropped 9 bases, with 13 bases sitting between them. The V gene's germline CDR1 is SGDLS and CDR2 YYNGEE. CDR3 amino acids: CASSVVAGPISPLHF. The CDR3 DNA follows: TGTGCCAGCAGCGTAGTGGCAGGGCCGATTTCACCCCTCCACTTT.

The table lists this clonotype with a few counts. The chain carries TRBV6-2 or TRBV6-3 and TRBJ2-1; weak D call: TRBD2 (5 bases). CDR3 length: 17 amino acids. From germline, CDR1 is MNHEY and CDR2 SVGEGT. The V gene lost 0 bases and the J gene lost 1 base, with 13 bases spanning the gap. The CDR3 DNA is TGTGCCAGCAGTTACTCCTCTGATCTAGCTTCCTACAATGAGCAGTTCTTC. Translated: CASSYSSDLASYNEQFF.

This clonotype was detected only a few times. CDR3 sequence: CAWSGHSGSKAYEQYF. In DNA, the CDR3 is TGTGCCTGGAGTGGCCATAGCGGGAGTAAGGCCTACGAGCAGTACTTC. The genes are TRBV30 and TRBJ2-7; 9 bases fit TRBD2. The germline CDR1 and CDR2 sequences are GTSNPN and SVGIG (reference sequence). V lost 1 base, J lost 2 bases, and 9 bases stayed unmatched. The CDR3 has 16 residues.

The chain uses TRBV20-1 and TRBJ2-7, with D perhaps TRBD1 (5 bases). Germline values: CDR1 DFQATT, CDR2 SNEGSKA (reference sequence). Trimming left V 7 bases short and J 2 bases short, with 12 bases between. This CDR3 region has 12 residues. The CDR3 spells CSGSADTYEQYF. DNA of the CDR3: TGCAGTGGGTCTGCGGACACCTACGAGCAGTACTTC.

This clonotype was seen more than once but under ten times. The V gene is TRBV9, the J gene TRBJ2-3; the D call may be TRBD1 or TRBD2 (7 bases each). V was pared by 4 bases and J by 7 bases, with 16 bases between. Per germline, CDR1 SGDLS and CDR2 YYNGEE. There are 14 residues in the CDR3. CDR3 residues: CASSPGGGENTQYF. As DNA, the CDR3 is TGTGCCAGCAGCCCAGGGGGGGGGGAGAATACGCAGTATTTT.

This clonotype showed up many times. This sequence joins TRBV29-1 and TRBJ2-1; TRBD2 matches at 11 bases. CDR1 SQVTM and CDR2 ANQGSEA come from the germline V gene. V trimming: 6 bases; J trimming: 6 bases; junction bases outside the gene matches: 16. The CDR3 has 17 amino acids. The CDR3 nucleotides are TGCAGCGTACAAGTTTCTTTACTAGCGGGAGCTGGCAATGAGCAGTTCTTC. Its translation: CSVQVSLLAGAGNEQFF.

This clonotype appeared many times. CDR3 sequence reads: CSARDRAGIFNEQFF. The CDR3 nucleotides read TGCAGTGCTAGAGATCGGGCGGGAATCTTCAATGAGCAGTTCTTC. V is TRBV20-1 and J is TRBJ2-1; TRBD2 might be the D (6 bases). Trimming took 0 bases from V and 6 from J, leaving 15 bases between them. Germline assignment: CDR1 DFQATT and CDR2 SNEGSKA (reference sequence). This CDR3 has 15 residues.

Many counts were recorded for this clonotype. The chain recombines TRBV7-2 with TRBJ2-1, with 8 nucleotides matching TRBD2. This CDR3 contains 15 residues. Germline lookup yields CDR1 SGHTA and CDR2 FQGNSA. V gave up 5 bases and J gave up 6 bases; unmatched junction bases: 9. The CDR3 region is CASSAGGAVPNEQFF. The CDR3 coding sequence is TGTGCCAGCAGCGCGGGAGGTGCGGTTCCCAATGAGCAGTTCTTC.

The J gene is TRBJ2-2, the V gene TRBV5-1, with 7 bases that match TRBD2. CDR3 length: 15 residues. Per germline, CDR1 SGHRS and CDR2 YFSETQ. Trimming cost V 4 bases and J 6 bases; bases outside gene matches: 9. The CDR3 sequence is CASSPMTSYSGELFF. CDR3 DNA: TGCGCCAGCAGCCCCATGACTAGCTATTCCGGGGAGCTGTTTTTT.

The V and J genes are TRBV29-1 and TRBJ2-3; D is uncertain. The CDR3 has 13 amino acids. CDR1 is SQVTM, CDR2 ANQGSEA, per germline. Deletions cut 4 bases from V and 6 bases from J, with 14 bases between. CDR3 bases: TGCAGCGTTGGAGGTGTCTCAGACGATACGCAGTATTTT. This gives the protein CSVGGVSDDTQYF.

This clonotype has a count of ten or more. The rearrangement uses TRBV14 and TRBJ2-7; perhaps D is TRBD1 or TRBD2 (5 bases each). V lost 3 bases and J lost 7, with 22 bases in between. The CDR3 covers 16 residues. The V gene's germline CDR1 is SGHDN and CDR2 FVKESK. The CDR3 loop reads CASSQGPGPTLEEQYF. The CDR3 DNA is TGTGCCAGCAGCCAGGGGCCGGGACCCACCTTGGAGGAGCAGTACTTC.

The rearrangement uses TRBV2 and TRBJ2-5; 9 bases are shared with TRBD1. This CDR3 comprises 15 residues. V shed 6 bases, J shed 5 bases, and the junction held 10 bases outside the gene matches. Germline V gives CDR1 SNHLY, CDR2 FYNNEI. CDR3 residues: CASRLLTGGGETQYF. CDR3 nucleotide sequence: TGTGCCAGCAGATTGTTGACAGGGGGAGGTGAGACCCAGTACTTC. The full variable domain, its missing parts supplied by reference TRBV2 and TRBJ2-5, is EPEVTQTPSHQVTQMGQEVILRCVPISNHLYFYWYRQILGQKVEFLVSFYNNEISEKSEIFDDQFSVERPDGSNFTLKIRSTKLEDSAMYFCASRLLTGGGETQYFGPGTRLLVL.

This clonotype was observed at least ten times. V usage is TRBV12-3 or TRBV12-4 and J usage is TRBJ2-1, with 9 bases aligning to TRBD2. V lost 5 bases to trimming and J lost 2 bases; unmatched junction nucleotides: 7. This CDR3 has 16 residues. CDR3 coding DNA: TGTGCCAGCAGTCCGGGCGAGCGGGAGGCCTACAATGAGCAGTTCTTC. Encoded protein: CASSPGEREAYNEQFF.

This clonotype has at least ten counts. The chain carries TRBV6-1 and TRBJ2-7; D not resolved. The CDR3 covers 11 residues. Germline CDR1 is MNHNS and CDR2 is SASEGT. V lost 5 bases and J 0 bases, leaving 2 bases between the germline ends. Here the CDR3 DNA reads TGTGCCAGCAGTATCTCCTACGAGCAGTACTTC. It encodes CASSISYEQYF.